The rows below give T cell receptor beta chains drawn from one sample of a study of blood T cell repertoires in COVID-19. Produced via immunoSEQ multiplex PCR; TCRdb's table is partial and in-frame only. The sample holds over 150,000 clones, 80% to 90% seen once. Sequencing input: peripheral blood. The source is a woman aged 80 or older with acute or convalescent COVID-19. The CDR3 runs from the conserved cysteine through the conserved F or W. A D gene is named only where the DNA matches it firmly. Where a row states a size, it is once, few, many or the class of an expanded clone; other rows omit it.

j_gene: TRBJ2-5; d_gene: TRBD1; v_gene: TRBV28; abundance: -; CDR3nt: TGTGCCAGCAGTCCACCGGACAGGGATACCCAGTACTTC; CDR3aa: CASSPPDRDTQYF
j_gene: TRBJ2-2; d_gene: -; v_gene: TRBV9; abundance: many; CDR3nt: TGTGCCAGCACACGCGGGGCAGTTGAGTCCGGGGAGCTGTTTTTT; CDR3aa: CASTRGAVESGELFF
j_gene: TRBJ1-2; d_gene: -; v_gene: TRBV7-2; abundance: -; CDR3nt: TGTGCCAGCAGCCTGGCGGACGGAGGTTCCTATGGCTACACCTTC; CDR3aa: CASSLADGGSYGYTF
j_gene: TRBJ2-1; d_gene: TRBD1; v_gene: TRBV6-5; abundance: -; CDR3nt: TGTGCCAGCAGTTCAGGACAGGGGGTCTACAATGAGCAGTTCTTC; CDR3aa: CASSSGQGVYNEQFF
j_gene: TRBJ2-1; d_gene: TRBD2; v_gene: TRBV25-1; abundance: few; CDR3nt: TGTGCCAGCAGTGAATCGGATGCGGGACTACGCCGGGGAGAGCAGTTCTTC; CDR3aa: CASSESDAGLRRGEQFF
j_gene: TRBJ2-7; d_gene: TRBD1; v_gene: TRBV27; abundance: -; CDR3nt: TGTGCCAGCAGCAGCCGGGACAGGGGGCTTGAGCAGTACTTC; CDR3aa: CASSSRDRGLEQYF
j_gene: TRBJ1-4; d_gene: -; v_gene: TRBV4-2; abundance: -; CDR3nt: TGTGCCAGCAGCCAAGAGACAGTCTGGAATGAAAAACTGTTTTTT; CDR3aa: CASSQETVWNEKLFF
j_gene: TRBJ2-7; d_gene: TRBD2; v_gene: TRBV4-1; abundance: -; CDR3nt: TGCGCCAGCAGCCCCGGGGGTAGCGGGGTCTCCTACGAGCAGTACTTC; CDR3aa: CASSPGGSGVSYEQYF
j_gene: TRBJ1-2; d_gene: TRBD1; v_gene: TRBV10-3; abundance: -; CDR3nt: TGTGCCACCGGCCGGGACAGGGACTATGGCTACACCTTC; CDR3aa: CATGRDRDYGYTF
j_gene: TRBJ1-5; d_gene: -; v_gene: TRBV19; abundance: -; CDR3nt: TGTGCCAGTAGCAAACCCATACAGGGCCAATGGAGAAATCAGCCCCAGCATTTT; CDR3aa: CASSKPIQGQWRNQPQHF
j_gene: TRBJ1-2; d_gene: -; v_gene: TRBV5-1; abundance: -; CDR3nt: TGCGCCAGCAGCTTGGAAGGACAGATCTATGGCTACACCTTC; CDR3aa: CASSLEGQIYGYTF